This T cell receptor (beta chain) was captured by sequencing in a study of blood T cell repertoires in COVID-19. In the study's own analysis: Nucleated cell counts were estimated from reference gene primer amplification. The method was immunoSEQ multiplex PCR; TCRdb's version includes in-frame clones alone and lacks a portion of them. Clone size and V and J calls were adopted from that table, with D and trimming inferred from the DNA. The sample includes 200,000 to 250,000 clones, 84% seen only once; the top ten take 7.5% to 9%. This CDR3 spans 14 amino acids. V was clipped by 3 bases and J by 10 bases; unmatched bases: 4. Germline values: CDR1 LGHDT, CDR2 YNNKEL (reference sequence).

This TCR came from an elderly woman with COVID-19, enrolled during active disease. The material sequenced was peripheral blood. The J gene is TRBJ1-6, the V gene TRBV3-1 (or the pseudogene TRBV3-2), with TRBD1 matching over 9 bases. DNA for the CDR3: TGTGCCAGCAGCCAGGGACAGGGCGGCTCACCCCTCCACTTT. Its translation is CASSQGQGGSPLHF.